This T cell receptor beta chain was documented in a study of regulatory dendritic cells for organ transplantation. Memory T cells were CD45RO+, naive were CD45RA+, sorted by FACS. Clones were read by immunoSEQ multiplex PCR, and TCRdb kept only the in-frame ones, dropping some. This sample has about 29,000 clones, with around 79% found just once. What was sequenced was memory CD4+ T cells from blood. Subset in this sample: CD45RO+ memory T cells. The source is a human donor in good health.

In DNA, the CDR3 is TGTGCCAGCAGCTTAGGCGGAGGGACGGTGGAGACCCAGTACTTC. Residues: CASSLGGGTVETQYF. The chain links TRBV11-2 to TRBJ2-5; weak D call: TRBD2 (6 bases). Trimming shortened V by 1 base and J by 5 bases, and 14 bases separated the two germline ends. The CDR3 is 15 amino acids. Germline-derived CDR1 and CDR2 are SGHAT and FQNNGV.